These T cell receptor beta chains were read from a single sample in a study of blood T cells in healthy people across ages. TCRdb fed the 5' RACE reads into MiXCR, producing one record per CDR3 protein. Of 700,000 to 950,000 distinct CDR3 sequences in the sample, nearly 60% were seen once. The sample comprised blood. The receptors were gathered from a man aged 25-45 years in good health. Each CDR3 is given with its conserved first and last residue. The D gene is left open where the match is weak. Clone size is given for some rows only: seen once, a few or many times, or a class if the clone is expanded.

v_gene	j_gene	abundance	d_gene	CDR3aa	CDR3nt
TRBV6-2/TRBV6-3	TRBJ2-5	-	-	CASSYHYGTQETQYF	TGTGCCAGCAGTTACCACTACGGGACACAAGAGACCCAGTACTTC
TRBV18	TRBJ2-7	-	-	CAITGNSYEQYF	TGTGCCATCACCGGGAACTCCTACGAGCAGTACTTC
TRBV10-3	TRBJ2-3	-	-	CATRTAGGTDTQYF	TGTGCCACCAGGACTGCGGGTGGCACAGATACGCAGTATTTT
TRBV20-1	TRBJ2-7	few	TRBD2	CSASSSRLAGQRYEQYF	TGCAGTGCTAGCTCCTCTCGTTTAGCGGGACAACGGTACGAGCAGTACTTC
TRBV25-1	TRBJ2-6	-	-	CASSEIAGANVLTF	TGTGCCAGCAGTGAAATTGCTGGGGCCAACGTCCTGACTTTC
TRBV20-1	TRBJ2-5	many	-	CSARPPGQPQETQYF	TGCAGTGCCAGACCCCCCGGACAGCCCCAAGAGACCCAGTACTTC
TRBV13	TRBJ2-7	-	-	CASSHGAGRREQYF	TGTGCCAGCAGCCACGGGGCAGGGAGGCGCGAGCAGTACTTC
TRBV7-6	TRBJ2-5	-	TRBD1	CASSRLGLQGALRETQYF	TGTGCCAGCAGCCGCTTGGGGCTACAGGGGGCCCTCCGGGAGACCCAGTACTTC
TRBV12-3/TRBV12-4	TRBJ2-7	-	-	CASSREGNTEQYF	TGTGCCAGCAGTAGGGAAGGGAATACCGAGCAGTACTTC
TRBV7-2	TRBJ2-7	-	TRBD2	CASSATSGRSYEQYF	TGTGCCAGCAGCGCCACTAGCGGGCGCTCCTACGAGCAGTACTTC
TRBV7-2	TRBJ1-2	few	-	CASSPLSGVGPTLGYTF	TGTGCCAGCAGCCCCCTTTCGGGGGTTGGACCGACTCTGGGCTACACCTTC
TRBV7-9	TRBJ1-2	-	TRBD1	CASRTPRTGDNYGYTF	TGTGCCAGCAGGACTCCGCGGACAGGGGACAACTATGGCTACACCTTC
TRBV18	TRBJ2-1	-	-	CASSRTRREDEQFF	TGTGCCAGCTCACGCACCCGGAGAGAGGATGAGCAGTTCTTC
TRBV6-6	TRBJ2-1	-	-	CASSYKIPEQFF	TGTGCCAGCAGTTACAAAATCCCGGAGCAGTTCTTC
TRBV11-2	TRBJ2-3	-	TRBD2	CASSRPRLAGTDTQYF	TGTGCCAGCAGCCGCCCCAGATTAGCGGGGACAGATACGCAGTATTTT
TRBV7-2	TRBJ2-2	-	TRBD2	CASSTQAGGQSGELFF	TGTGCCAGCAGCACCCAAGCGGGGGGGCAATCCGGGGAGCTGTTTTTT
TRBV10-3	TRBJ1-2	-	TRBD1	CAISPSTGDLNYGYTF	TGTGCCATCAGTCCGTCCACAGGGGACCTTAACTATGGCTACACCTTC
TRBV20-1	TRBJ2-7	few	TRBD2	CSAIKRENEQYF	TGCAGTGCTATTAAGCGGGAGAACGAGCAGTACTTC
TRBV29-1	TRBJ2-7	-	-	CSVQDPLLYEQYF	TGCAGCGTCCAGGACCCCCTACTTTACGAGCAGTACTTC
TRBV20-1	TRBJ2-7	-	-	CSAEDRRVDEQYF	TGCAGTGCCGAGGACCGTCGGGTGGACGAGCAGTACTTC
TRBV7-6	TRBJ2-7	many	TRBD2	CASSLEAGFVLSRDEQYF	TGTGCCAGCAGCTTAGAAGCGGGATTCGTCCTTTCCCGGGACGAGCAGTACTTC
TRBV20-1	TRBJ2-3	-	TRBD2	CSARGGDRAGGSSDTQYF	TGCAGTGCTAGAGGGGGCGATAGGGCGGGAGGAAGTTCAGATACGCAGTATTTT
TRBV5-1	TRBJ2-5	few	TRBD2	CASSSLPKTSGRAVETQYF	TGCGCCAGCAGCTCGCTACCTAAAACTAGCGGGAGGGCCGTAGAGACCCAGTACTTC
TRBV7-8	TRBJ2-1	-	-	CASSLVTPAGAKGNEQFF	TGTGCCAGCAGCTTAGTAACCCCGGCGGGGGCCAAGGGCAATGAGCAGTTCTTC
TRBV7-9	TRBJ1-1	-	-	CASSLGDETNTEAFF	TGTGCCAGCAGCTTAGGGGACGAGACGAACACTGAAGCTTTCTTT
TRBV7-3	TRBJ2-1	few	-	CASSLWSSYEQFF	TGTGCCAGCAGCTTATGGTCTAGTTATGAGCAGTTCTTC
TRBV28	TRBJ2-1	once	TRBD2	CASGTSGPYNEQFF	TGTGCCAGCGGGACTAGCGGGCCCTACAATGAGCAGTTCTTC
TRBV7-2	TRBJ2-7	-	TRBD2	CASIKGREPYEQYF	TGTGCCAGCATCAAGGGGCGGGAGCCCTACGAGCAGTACTTC
TRBV29-1	TRBJ1-3	-	-	CSVELQEIRNTIYF	TGCAGCGTTGAACTACAGGAGATCCGAAACACCATATATTTT
TRBV4-2	TRBJ2-1	-	-	CASSQDGPPTGNEQFF	TGTGCCAGCAGCCAAGACGGCCCCCCAACCGGGAATGAGCAGTTCTTC
TRBV9	TRBJ1-6	few	-	CASSVHDGGNSPLHF	TGTGCCAGCAGCGTACATGACGGGGGAAATTCACCCCTCCACTTT
TRBV5-1	TRBJ2-3	-	-	CASSFDRDTQYF	TGCGCCAGCAGCTTCGATCGGGATACGCAGTATTTT
TRBV7-9	TRBJ2-1	few	TRBD2	CASSKTSGGGNEQFF	TGTGCCAGCAGCAAGACTAGCGGAGGTGGGAATGAGCAGTTCTTC
TRBV20-1	TRBJ1-5	once	-	CSASGAQGSLNQPQHF	TGCAGTGCTAGCGGGGCCCAGGGAAGCCTCAATCAGCCCCAGCATTTT
TRBV7-2	TRBJ1-2	-	-	CASSLGQRTGAGYTF	TGTGCCAGCAGCTTAGGACAGAGGACCGGGGCGGGCTACACCTTC
TRBV4-1	TRBJ2-7	-	-	CASSQAPGYEQYF	TGCGCCAGCAGCCAAGCCCCTGGCTACGAGCAGTACTTC
TRBV12-3/TRBV12-4	TRBJ1-5	-	TRBD1	CASSRRDRDSNQPQHF	TGTGCCAGCAGCCGGAGGGACAGGGATAGCAATCAGCCCCAGCATTTT
TRBV6-5	TRBJ2-5	-	-	CASSYSVVAQETQYF	TGTGCCAGCAGTTACTCCGTTGTAGCTCAAGAGACCCAGTACTTC
TRBV6-5	TRBJ1-6	-	-	CASSYVPENSPLHF	TGTGCCAGCAGTTACGTACCGGAGAATTCACCCCTCCACTTT
TRBV12-3/TRBV12-4	TRBJ1-3	few	-	CASSPSGNTIYF	TGTGCCAGCAGTCCATCAGGAAACACCATATATTTT
TRBV15	TRBJ2-5	-	-	CATSISRTQETQYF	TGTGCCACCAGCATCTCCCGGACTCAAGAGACCCAGTACTTC
TRBV11-2	TRBJ2-1	few	TRBD2	CASSLGVLAGGGEQFF	TGTGCCAGCAGCTTAGGCGTATTAGCGGGGGGCGGAGAGCAGTTCTTC
TRBV27	TRBJ2-1	few	TRBD2	CASSLSPGLAGGPSYNEQFF	TGTGCCAGCAGTTTAAGTCCGGGACTAGCGGGAGGGCCCTCCTACAATGAGCAGTTCTTC
TRBV4-3	TRBJ2-1	-	TRBD2	CASSQALGLAGASEQFF	TGCGCCAGCAGCCAGGCGCTCGGACTAGCGGGAGCTTCTGAGCAGTTCTTC
TRBV15	TRBJ2-3	-	-	CATSRDSYAGRTDTQYF	TGTGCCACCAGCAGAGATTCTTATGCGGGACGCACAGATACGCAGTATTTT
TRBV20-1	TRBJ2-7	-	-	CSARVNRAPYEQYF	TGCAGTGCTAGAGTAAACAGGGCCCCCTACGAGCAGTACTTC
TRBV4-2	TRBJ2-7	few	-	CASSAQNGYEQYF	TGTGCCAGCAGCGCCCAAAACGGCTACGAGCAGTACTTC
TRBV27	TRBJ2-1	few	TRBD2	CASSSPGLDFLFF	TGTGCCAGCAGTTCCCCGGGACTAGATTTTCTGTTCTTC
TRBV18	TRBJ2-7	-	-	CASSPGTALAEQYF	TGTGCCAGCTCACCAGGGACTGCTTTAGCGGAGCAGTACTTC
TRBV7-9	TRBJ2-7	-	TRBD1	CASSSGQGLDEQYF	TGTGCCAGCTCTAGCGGACAGGGGCTCGACGAGCAGTACTTC
TRBV11-2	TRBJ1-6	once	TRBD1	CASSYTGTGANSPLHF	TGTGCCAGCAGCTATACCGGGACAGGGGCCAATTCACCCCTCCACTTT
TRBV3-1	TRBJ2-4	few	TRBD1	CASSRTGENIQYF	TGTGCCAGCAGCCGTACAGGGGAAAACATTCAGTACTTC
TRBV7-2	TRBJ2-6	few	-	CASSPPEYSGANVLTF	TGTGCCAGCAGCCCTCCGGAGTACTCTGGGGCCAACGTCCTGACTTTC
TRBV7-2	TRBJ2-7	-	TRBD2	CASSERGGLGEQYF	TGTGCCAGCAGCGAACGGGGGGGCCTAGGCGAGCAGTACTTC